These 17 T cell receptor beta chains share one sample of origin, sequenced in a study of CD8+CD57+ T cells in acquired aplastic anemia. For CDR3 and TCR beta VDJ profiling, genomic DNA was the template used. TCRdb re-called the reads with MiXCR, one entry per CDR3 protein. The data show fewer than 250,000 distinct CDR3 sequences, with more than 45% seen just once and 7.8% held by the top ten. Selection for sequencing was limited to patients who had shown CD8+CD57+ cell expansion by flow cytometry. Material for sequencing was sorted CD4+, CD8+, or CD8+CD57+ T cells (not recorded which) from PBMCs. These receptors all stem from a human donor with aplastic anemia.

This clonotype was detected ten times or more. The chain recombines TRBV12-3 or TRBV12-4 with TRBJ2-1; a possible D gene is TRBD2 (7 bases). This CDR3 has 14 residues. Trimming left V 10 bases short and J 2 bases short, with 15 bases between. CDR3: CAIRGGGAYNEQFF. CDR3 nucleotides: TGTGCCATCCGTGGAGGGGGGGCCTACAATGAGCAGTTCTTC.

In the case of this clonotype: A much larger clonotype is one base distant, so this may be a read error. This chain connects TRBV24-1 to TRBJ2-1; D not certain. The length of the CDR3 is 13 residues. The V gene's germline CDR1 is KGHDR and CDR2 SFDVKD. With 6 bases removed from V and 8 bases from J, the gap between germline ends came to 13 bases. The CDR3 DNA reads TGTGCCACCAGTTACTCTGGTGTCGATGAGCAGTTCTTC. Its protein is CATSYSGVDEQFF.

The chain uses TRBV20-1 and TRBJ2-3, with 7 bases lining up with TRBD2. Unmatched junction bases numbered 4, after V lost 2 bases and J lost 5 bases. CDR1 and CDR2 (germline): DFQATT, SNEGSKA (reference sequence). The CDR3 spans 13 residues. CDR3 DNA sequence: TGCAGTGCTAGAACTAGCGCCATAGATACGCAGTATTTT. It encodes CSARTSAIDTQYF.

This clonotype was detected many times. This chain joins TRBV6-1 and TRBJ1-2; possible D gene TRBD1, 5 bases. V gave up 0 bases and J gave up 5 bases, with 13 bases separating them. Germline CDR1 is MNHNS and CDR2 is SASEGT. This CDR3 contains 15 residues. This chain's CDR3 is CASSEARGRAYGYTF. CDR3 DNA sequence: TGTGCCAGCAGTGAAGCGCGGGGCAGGGCGTATGGCTACACCTTC.

V usage is TRBV7-6 and J usage is TRBJ1-3; a weak D match, TRBD1 (6 bases). The CDR3 is 14 residues long. V was shortened by 4 bases and J by 4 bases, with 11 bases between the two germline ends. The germline V gene has CDR1 SGHVS and CDR2 FNYEAQ. Here the CDR3 reads CASSSGRGGNTIYF. CDR3 sequence (DNA): TGTGCCAGCAGCTCAGGCAGGGGAGGAAACACCATATATTTT.

This clonotype was picked up many times. The CDR3, as DNA: TGTGCCAGCAGTGAACTGGGCGTGAGGGATTCACCCCTCCACTTT. It translates to CASSELGVRDSPLHF. V is TRBV2 and J is TRBJ1-6; D not certain. Germline V gene lookup returns CDR1 SNHLY and CDR2 FYNNEI. Trimming pared 2 bases from V and 8 bases from J, leaving 13 bases between. CDR3 length equals 15 residues. Full variable domain (missing parts from reference TRBV2 and TRBJ1-6): EPEVTQTPSHQVTQMGQEVILRCVPISNHLYFYWYRQILGQKVEFLVSFYNNEISEKSEIFDDQFSVERPDGSNFTLKIRSTKLEDSAMYFCASSELGVRDSPLHFGNGTRLTVT.

This clonotype was seen a few times. The CDR3 coding sequence is TGTGCCAGCAGATCAGGCCTCCTCGGAGGTTCACCCCTCCACTTT. It translates to CASRSGLLGGSPLHF. The chain combines TRBV7-2 with TRBJ1-6, with D unclear. There are 15 residues in the CDR3. Germline CDR1 reads SGHTA; CDR2 reads FQGNSA. The V and J ends lost 6 bases and 9 bases respectively, with 18 bases between them.

The chain links TRBV25-1 to TRBJ1-4; D not resolved. This CDR3 contains 11 residues. The germline V and J ends were trimmed by 4 bases and 8 bases, with 5 bases remaining between them. Per germline, CDR1 MGHDK and CDR2 SYGVNS. The chain's CDR3 is CASSAYEKLFF. In DNA, the CDR3 is TGTGCCAGCAGTGCTTACGAAAAACTGTTTTTT.

This clonotype was counted once. This chain links TRBV2 with TRBJ1-6; maybe TRBD1 (5 bases). V was clipped by 0 bases and J by 7 bases, with 13 bases between them. From germline, CDR1 is SNHLY and CDR2 FYNNEI. The CDR3 runs to 16 residues. The CDR3 is CASSEAHPGGNSPLHF. Here the CDR3 DNA reads TGTGCCAGCAGTGAAGCGCATCCCGGGGGAAATTCACCCCTCCACTTT.

This clonotype was observed once. The chain employs TRBV2 and TRBJ2-7, with D unresolved. The CDR3 is 16 residues long. V dropped 2 bases and J dropped 3 bases, with 17 bases sitting between them. The V gene's germline CDR1 is SNHLY and CDR2 FYNNEI. Here the CDR3 reads CASSEFTPLHFYEQYF. The CDR3 region has the DNA TGTGCCAGCAGTGAATTTACGCCCTTACATTTCTACGAGCAGTACTTC.

This clonotype was found many times. The gene calls are TRBV9 and TRBJ2-1; D might be TRBD1 (6 bases). Germline CDR1 is SGDLS and CDR2 is YYNGEE. There are 15 residues in the CDR3. Trimming took off 3 bases at V and 0 bases at J, with 10 bases between the two ends. The CDR3 bases are TGTGCCAGCAGCGAGGGGGTGATCTCCTACAATGAGCAGTTCTTC. Translated: CASSEGVISYNEQFF.

Remarks on this clonotype: A much larger clonotype is one base distant, so this may be a read error. The chain combines TRBV2 with TRBJ2-1; D perhaps matches TRBD1 (5 bases). This CDR3 has 16 amino acids. CDR1 and CDR2 (germline): SNHLY, FYNNEI. CDR3 coding DNA: TGTGCCAGCAGTGAATCGACAGCGAGCTCCTACGATGAGCAGTTCTTC. Its protein is CASSESTASSYDEQFF.

Details on this clonotype: The junction departs from germline at one end; a sequencing error may be responsible. CDR3 in DNA: TGCAGTGCCAGAGATACTACTAGCACAGATACGCAGTGTTTT. Its protein product is CSARDTTSTDTQCF. The chain couples TRBV20-1 to TRBJ2-3; tentatively, D is TRBD2 (6 bases). In germline, CDR1 is DFQATT, CDR2 SNEGSKA (reference sequence). The CDR3 totals 14 residues.

There are many counts of this clonotype. The V gene is TRBV19, the J gene TRBJ1-3, with D hard to call. The length of the CDR3 is 13 residues. CDR1 LNHDA and CDR2 SQIVND come from the germline V gene (reference sequence). Trimming pared 7 bases from V and 4 bases from J, leaving 11 bases between. This CDR3 is CASTETRGNTIYF. The CDR3, as DNA: TGTGCCAGTACCGAAACCCGGGGAAACACCATATATTTT.

The DNA for the CDR3 is TGTGCCAGCAGCCCAAATCAGGGCCCCAACTATGGCTACACCTTC. Its protein product is CASSPNQGPNYGYTF. The J gene is TRBJ1-2, the V gene TRBV7-9, with a weak D call TRBD1 (5 bases). The CDR3 consists of 15 residues. The V gene lost 5 bases and the J gene lost 2 bases, with 15 bases spanning the gap. Germline CDR1 is SEHNR and CDR2 is FQNEAQ (reference sequence).

This clonotype was counted ten times or more. The V gene is TRBV7-9, the J gene TRBJ2-7; 9 bases agree with TRBD1. The CDR3 has 14 residues. Germline trimming cut 1 base from V and 5 bases from J; bases unmatched to any gene: 3. Germline-derived CDR1 and CDR2 are SEHNR and FQNEAQ (reference sequence). The CDR3 bases are TGTGCCAGCAGCTTAGGACAGGGGGTCGACGAGCAGTACTTC. It encodes CASSLGQGVDEQYF.

In its sample, this clonotype was seen a few times. The gene calls are TRBV7-9 and TRBJ1-2; unclear D gene. The CDR3 is 16 residues long. Germline lookup yields CDR1 SEHNR and CDR2 FQNEAQ (reference sequence). V was trimmed by 11 bases and J by 4 bases, leaving 26 bases between them. DNA of the CDR3: TGTGCCGGTAGCTTCGAGGCTTTGGTCCCTCGCTATGGCTACACCTTC. Residues: CAGSFEALVPRYGYTF.